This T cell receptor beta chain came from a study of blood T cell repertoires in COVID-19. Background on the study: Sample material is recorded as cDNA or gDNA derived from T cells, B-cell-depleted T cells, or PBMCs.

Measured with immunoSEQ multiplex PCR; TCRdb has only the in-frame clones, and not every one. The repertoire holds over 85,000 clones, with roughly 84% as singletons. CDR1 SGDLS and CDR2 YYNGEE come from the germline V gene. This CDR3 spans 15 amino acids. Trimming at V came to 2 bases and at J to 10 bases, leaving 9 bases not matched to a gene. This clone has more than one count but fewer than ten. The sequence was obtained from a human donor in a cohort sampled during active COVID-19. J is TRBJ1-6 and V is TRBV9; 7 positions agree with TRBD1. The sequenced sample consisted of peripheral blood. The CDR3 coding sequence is TGTGCCAGCAGCGTTCAACAGGGGCGGGAATCACCCCTCCACTTT. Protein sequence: CASSVQQGRESPLHF. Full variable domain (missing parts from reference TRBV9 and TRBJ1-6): DSGVTQTPKHLITATGQRVTLRCSPRSGDLSVYWYQQSLDQGLQFLIQYYNGEERAKGNILERFSAQQFPDLHSELNLSSLELGDSALYFCASSVQQGRESPLHFGNGTRLTVT.